This entry concerns a single T cell receptor beta chain. The sample comes from a study of neoadjuvant anti-PD-1 for oral cavity cancer. The CDR3 has 11 residues. Germline CDR1 reads WNHNN; CDR2 reads SYGVQD (reference sequence). Trimming took 10 bases from V and 3 from J, leaving 9 bases between them. As for time point: after neoadjuvant nivolumab, at surgical resection. The patients had HPV-negative, locally advanced oral cavity squamous cell carcinoma. Analysis of PBMCs was direct, with no culture step. Sequenced by immunoSEQ multiplex PCR; TCRdb stores in-frame clones only, minus some. Of about 42,000 clones in the sample, 75% to 80% were seen once.

The chain recombines TRBV10-1 with TRBJ1-1, with no clear D. Sequencing was performed on PBMCs, taken after nivolumab (anti-PD-1) treatment. The receptor was derived from a person aged 35-79 years with oral cavity squamous cell carcinoma. The CDR3 protein is CATMRDTEAFF. Written as DNA, the CDR3 is TGCGCCACCATGAGGGACACTGAAGCTTTCTTT.